This T cell receptor beta chain was found in a study of T cell repertoires in cytomegalovirus infection. Points from the study as a whole: CMV carriers with the relevant HLA were identified by cumulative public TCR beta family frequency. Dominating the ex vivo response were TCR beta clonotypes that were CMV-specific and HLA-C-restricted.

MiXCR, applied by TCRdb to the reads, yields one record per CDR3 protein. The table has a few hundred thousand distinct CDR3 sequences, 22% seen once; the top ten hold over 15%. This clonotype was picked up many times. The antigen remains undetermined. The CDR3 length is 18 residues. The V segment lost 3 bases and the J segment 4 bases; nucleotides outside the gene matches: 13. Per germline, CDR1 SGHTA and CDR2 FQGNSA. Sequenced input: CD8+ T cells from PBMCs. V and J are TRBV7-2 and TRBJ2-3; 10 bases match TRBD2. This TCR was sampled from a human donor in good health (CMV status not recorded). Some clones in this sample may be carry-over from other donors' samples. CDR3 sequence: CASSFDVERGGAADTQYF. CDR3 sequence (DNA): TGTGCCAGCAGCTTTGACGTCGAGCGGGGGGGCGCCGCAGATACGCAGTATTTT.